Listed below are T cell receptor beta chains from one sample, sequenced in a study of cytomegalovirus exposure and HLA in healthy donors. Only in-frame clones appear in the TCRdb table, and some are missing; sequencing was by immunoSEQ multiplex PCR. Of over 150,000 clones listed, 60% to 85% were seen once; the top ten hold over 3%. The sequenced material came from PBMCs. These TCRs come from a woman between 45 and 65 years old in good health and CMV-seropositive. Each CDR3 is given with its conserved first and last residue. Fields, in order: clone size, D gene, V gene, J gene, CDR3 DNA, CDR3 protein. A D gene is named only where the DNA matches it firmly. Not all rows give a size; the values are once, few, many and, for expanded clones, a class.

size: few
D: NA
V: TRBV18
J: TRBJ2-5
DNA: TGTGCCAGCTCACCAAAGGTTATAAGGACACAGGAAGAGACCCAGTACTTC
CDR3: CASSPKVIRTQEETQYF

size: NA
D: NA
V: TRBV7-9
J: TRBJ2-6
DNA: TGTGCCAGCAGCTTAGGAGCAACCTCTGGGGCCAACGTCCTGACTTTC
CDR3: CASSLGATSGANVLTF

size: NA
D: TRBD1
V: TRBV25-1
J: TRBJ2-1
DNA: TGTGCCAGCAGTGCGACAGGGAATCCCTACAATGAGCAGTTCTTC
CDR3: CASSATGNPYNEQFF

size: NA
D: TRBD1
V: TRBV19
J: TRBJ2-1
DNA: TGTGCCAGTAGTTTTAAGGGGGCAGGGGCTTACTACAATGAGCAGTTCTTC
CDR3: CASSFKGAGAYYNEQFF

size: NA
D: NA
V: TRBV7-2
J: TRBJ2-2
DNA: TGTGCCAGCAGTAAGCCCACCCAAAACACCGGGGAGCTGTTTTTT
CDR3: CASSKPTQNTGELFF

size: NA
D: NA
V: TRBV28
J: TRBJ1-2
DNA: TGTGCCAGCAGTTCCCTGAACTATGGCTACACCTTC
CDR3: CASSSLNYGYTF

size: NA
D: NA
V: TRBV5-1
J: TRBJ2-7
DNA: TGCGCCAGCACTCCGGGGACTTCTGCGGCGTACGAGCAGTACTTC
CDR3: CASTPGTSAAYEQYF

size: NA
D: NA
V: TRBV4-1
J: TRBJ1-2
DNA: TGCGCCAGCAGCCAAGACAGAATGAACTATGGCTACACCTTC
CDR3: CASSQDRMNYGYTF

size: NA
D: NA
V: TRBV7-2
J: TRBJ1-1
DNA: TGTGCCAGCAGCTTAGTTCCGAGGAACACTGAAGCTTTCTTT
CDR3: CASSLVPRNTEAFF

size: NA
D: TRBD1
V: TRBV27
J: TRBJ1-1
DNA: TGTGCCAGCCGACGGACAGGGAATGGCGCTGAAGCTTTCTTT
CDR3: CASRRTGNGAEAFF

size: NA
D: NA
V: TRBV2
J: TRBJ2-5
DNA: TGTGCCAGCAGCCGGGGACATCCCGGAGAAGAGACCCAGTACTTC
CDR3: CASSRGHPGEETQYF

size: NA
D: TRBD1
V: TRBV29-1
J: TRBJ2-1
DNA: TGCAGCGCCCTGGACAGGGGAGATGAGCAGTTCTTC
CDR3: CSALDRGDEQFF

size: NA
D: TRBD1
V: TRBV5-6
J: TRBJ1-2
DNA: TGTGCCAGCAGGGCCGGACAGGACTATGGCTACACCTTC
CDR3: CASRAGQDYGYTF

size: NA
D: NA
V: TRBV6-5
J: TRBJ2-7
DNA: TGTGCCAGCAGTACAGACCCCTACGAGCAGTACTTC
CDR3: CASSTDPYEQYF

size: once
D: TRBD2
V: TRBV19
J: TRBJ2-1
DNA: TGTGCCAGTAGTCCCCCGGGACTAGCGGGAAACAATGAGCAGTTCTTC
CDR3: CASSPPGLAGNNEQFF

size: NA
D: TRBD1
V: TRBV11-2
J: TRBJ1-1
DNA: TGTGCCAGCAGCGTGGGACAGGGTTCCGCTGAAGCTTTCTTT
CDR3: CASSVGQGSAEAFF

size: NA
D: NA
V: TRBV4-2
J: TRBJ2-1
DNA: TGTGCCAGCAGCCAAGAGGCCGTTGTGGGCCTAACCAACGAGCAGTTCTTC
CDR3: CASSQEAVVGLTNEQFF

size: NA
D: TRBD1
V: TRBV9
J: TRBJ1-2
DNA: TGTGCCAGCAGCGCGTACGGGACAGGGATGTATGGCTACACCTTC
CDR3: CASSAYGTGMYGYTF

size: once
D: TRBD1
V: TRBV5-1
J: TRBJ1-6
DNA: TGCGCCAGCAGCTTGGACAGGGGGCTTGGACCCCTCCACTTT
CDR3: CASSLDRGLGPLHF

size: NA
D: TRBD2
V: TRBV5-1
J: TRBJ2-1
DNA: TGCGCCAGCAGCTTTAATCTCGGGACTAGCGGGAGTTTCAATGAGCAGTTCTTC
CDR3: CASSFNLGTSGSFNEQFF

size: NA
D: NA
V: TRBV28
J: TRBJ1-1
DNA: TGTGCCAGCATGGCAGGGTGGACTGAAGCTTTCTTT
CDR3: CASMAGWTEAFF

size: NA
D: TRBD2
V: TRBV7-9
J: TRBJ2-1
DNA: TGTGCCAGCAGCCCTAGGACTAGCGGGGGGTCGGTTGAGCAGTTCTTC
CDR3: CASSPRTSGGSVEQFF

size: NA
D: NA
V: TRBV19
J: TRBJ2-1
DNA: TGTGCCAGTAGTTATATATACGGGGGGCCTTACAATGAGCAGTTCTTC
CDR3: CASSYIYGGPYNEQFF

size: NA
D: NA
V: TRBV25-1
J: TRBJ1-5
DNA: TGTGCCAGCAGTGACCAGGCCGACAATCAGCCCCAGCATTTT
CDR3: CASSDQADNQPQHF

size: NA
D: NA
V: TRBV14
J: TRBJ1-2
DNA: TGTGCCAGCAGCCAAGACAGGTCTAACTATGGCTACACCTTC
CDR3: CASSQDRSNYGYTF

size: NA
D: NA
V: TRBV29-1
J: TRBJ1-1
DNA: TGCAGCGCCGGTAACACTGAAGCTTTCTTT
CDR3: CSAGNTEAFF

size: NA
D: TRBD2
V: TRBV19
J: TRBJ2-5
DNA: TGTGCCAGTAGTACTCCACTAGCGGGAGGCCAAGAGACCCAGTACTTC
CDR3: CASSTPLAGGQETQYF

size: NA
D: NA
V: TRBV19
J: TRBJ1-1
DNA: TGTGCCAGTAGTATGCGGGGTGAGCTGTCCACTGAAGCTTTCTTT
CDR3: CASSMRGELSTEAFF

size: NA
D: NA
V: TRBV29-1
J: TRBJ2-7
DNA: TGCAGCGTCCGGGGGTCCTACGAGCAGTACTTC
CDR3: CSVRGSYEQYF

size: NA
D: NA
V: TRBV19
J: TRBJ2-1
DNA: TGTGCCAGTAGTATCACTACTAGGAGCTCCTACAATGAGCAGTTCTTC
CDR3: CASSITTRSSYNEQFF

size: NA
D: TRBD1
V: TRBV2
J: TRBJ1-1
DNA: TGTGCCAGCAGTCGACGACAGGGGGCAGGCACTGAAGCTTTCTTT
CDR3: CASSRRQGAGTEAFF

size: NA
D: NA
V: TRBV18
J: TRBJ2-7
DNA: TGTGCCAGCTCATTGACTACCAACATTCGGAGCTCCTACGAGCAGTACTTC
CDR3: CASSLTTNIRSSYEQYF

size: NA
D: NA
V: TRBV9
J: TRBJ1-4
DNA: TGTGCCAGCAGCGTAACAGGAACTAATGAAAAACTGTTTTTT
CDR3: CASSVTGTNEKLFF

size: NA
D: TRBD1
V: TRBV19
J: TRBJ2-1
DNA: TGTGCCAGTAGTATTTACAGGGGAACGAACAATGAGCAGTTCTTC
CDR3: CASSIYRGTNNEQFF

size: NA
D: NA
V: TRBV6-6
J: TRBJ1-4
DNA: TGTGCCAGCACCGGACAGCAGACAGCGGAAAAACTGTTTTTT
CDR3: CASTGQQTAEKLFF

size: NA
D: TRBD1
V: TRBV7-8
J: TRBJ2-1
DNA: TGTGCCAGCACCGAAGGGGCAGGGGGCAATGAGCAGTTCTTC
CDR3: CASTEGAGGNEQFF

size: NA
D: TRBD1
V: TRBV6-1
J: TRBJ2-7
DNA: TGTGCCAGCAGTGAGGTAGGGACAGGGCACTACGAGCAGTACTTC
CDR3: CASSEVGTGHYEQYF

size: NA
D: NA
V: TRBV5-1
J: TRBJ2-1
DNA: TGCGCCAGCAGCCCTAATACCAATGAGCAGTTCTTC
CDR3: CASSPNTNEQFF

size: NA
D: NA
V: TRBV7-9
J: TRBJ1-1
DNA: TGTGCCAGCAGTTTCAGTTCCATGAACACTGAAGCTTTCTTT
CDR3: CASSFSSMNTEAFF

size: NA
D: TRBD2
V: TRBV5-1
J: TRBJ2-1
DNA: TGCGCCAGCAGCTTGGAACTAGCGGGACCCTACAATGAGCAGTTCTTC
CDR3: CASSLELAGPYNEQFF

size: NA
D: TRBD2
V: TRBV25-1
J: TRBJ2-1
DNA: TGTGCCAGCTCAGCGGGAGGGGCCCCTCGAGGCGACAATGAGCAGTTCTTC
CDR3: CASSAGGAPRGDNEQFF

size: few
D: TRBD2
V: TRBV4-1
J: TRBJ2-5
DNA: TGCGCCAGCAGCCGTTTAGGACTAGCGGGGGATGGAGAGACCCAGTACTTC
CDR3: CASSRLGLAGDGETQYF

size: NA
D: TRBD1
V: TRBV29-1
J: TRBJ2-5
DNA: TGCAGCGTTGTAAGGGGGCCGGCGGAGACCCAGTACTTC
CDR3: CSVVRGPAETQYF

size: NA
D: NA
V: TRBV4-3
J: TRBJ1-5
DNA: TGCGCCAGCGGGGCAGGGAGCAATCAGCCCCAGCATTTT
CDR3: CASGAGSNQPQHF

size: NA
D: TRBD1
V: TRBV7-9
J: TRBJ2-5
DNA: TGTGCCAGCAGCTTAGGACAGGGGGAAGAGACCCAGTACTTC
CDR3: CASSLGQGEETQYF

size: few
D: NA
V: TRBV18
J: TRBJ2-2
DNA: TGTGCCAGCTCACCCCTGATGGACAGCCCGAACACCGGGGAGCTGTTTTTT
CDR3: CASSPLMDSPNTGELFF

size: NA
D: NA
V: TRBV5-6
J: TRBJ2-5
DNA: TGTGCCAGCAGCTTGAGGGACAAGGAGACCCAGTACTTC
CDR3: CASSLRDKETQYF

size: NA
D: TRBD1
V: TRBV5-6
J: TRBJ2-2
DNA: TGTGCCAGTCTGTGTGACAGGGGGTACGCCGGGGAGCTGTTTTTT
CDR3: CASLCDRGYAGELFF

size: NA
D: NA
V: TRBV7-9
J: TRBJ2-7
DNA: TGTGCCAGCAGCTTAACAACAGGCGGCGCAATGTACGAGCAGTACTTC
CDR3: CASSLTTGGAMYEQYF

size: NA
D: NA
V: TRBV7-2
J: TRBJ2-5
DNA: TGTGCCAGCAGCTTAAATCGGGCGGGCCAAGAGACCCAGTACTTC
CDR3: CASSLNRAGQETQYF

size: few
D: NA
V: TRBV2
J: TRBJ1-5
DNA: TGTGCCAGCAAGGGACAAACCTCAGGTCAGCCCCAGCATTTT
CDR3: CASKGQTSGQPQHF

size: NA
D: TRBD2
V: TRBV25-1
J: TRBJ2-1
DNA: TGTGCCAGCAGTGAGTCGGTAGCGGGAGGGAGAAATGAGCAGTTCTTC
CDR3: CASSESVAGGRNEQFF

size: NA
D: NA
V: TRBV30
J: TRBJ2-7
DNA: TGTGCCTGGAGTGTCCTCTACGAGCAGTACTTC
CDR3: CAWSVLYEQYF

size: few
D: NA
V: TRBV7-9
J: TRBJ2-7
DNA: TGTGCCAGCAGCTTAGGCGGCAGGGTTGTCGAGCAGTACTTC
CDR3: CASSLGGRVVEQYF